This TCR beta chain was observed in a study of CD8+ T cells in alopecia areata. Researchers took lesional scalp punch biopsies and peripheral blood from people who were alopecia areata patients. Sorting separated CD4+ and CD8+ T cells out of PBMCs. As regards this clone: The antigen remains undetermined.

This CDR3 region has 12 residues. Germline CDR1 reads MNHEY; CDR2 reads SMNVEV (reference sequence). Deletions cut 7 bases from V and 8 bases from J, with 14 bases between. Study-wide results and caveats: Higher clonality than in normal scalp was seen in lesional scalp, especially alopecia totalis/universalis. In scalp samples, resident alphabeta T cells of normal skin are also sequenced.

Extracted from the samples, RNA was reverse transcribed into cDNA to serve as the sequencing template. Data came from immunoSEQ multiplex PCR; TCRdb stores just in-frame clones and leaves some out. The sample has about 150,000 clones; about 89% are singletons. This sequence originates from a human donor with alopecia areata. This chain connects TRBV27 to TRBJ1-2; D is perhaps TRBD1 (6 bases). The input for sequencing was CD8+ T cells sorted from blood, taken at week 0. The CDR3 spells CASTSPRGGYTF. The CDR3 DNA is TGTGCCAGCACCTCCCCCAGGGGCGGCTACACCTTC.